Ten or more counts support the clone carrying this T cell receptor (beta chain). The data derive from a study of molecular identifiers for immune sequencing clone quantification. Previously described methods and listed TCR primers were employed for the bulk TCR libraries. One entry per CDR3 protein, called by TCRdb with MiXCR from the PCR reads. The table shows some 97,000 distinct CDR3 sequences, with around 33% occurring only once. The V end lost 1 base, the J end lost 2 bases, and 11 bases lay between the germline ends. Germline CDR1 is MDHEN and CDR2 is SYDVKM. The CDR3 length is 15 residues. The sequenced material came from naive CD8+ T cells from blood, with Jurkat cell RNA spiked in. Subset in this sample: FACS-sorted CD8+CD4-CCR7+CD45RA+ naive T cells. This rearrangement joins TRBV28 to TRBJ2-5; D is perhaps TRBD1 or TRBD2 (5 bases each). The TCR sequence derives from a human donor in good health. Some libraries in this study had Jurkat cell RNA spiked in. CDR3 sequence reads: CASSLSGTDQETQYF. CDR3 nucleotides: TGTGCCAGCAGTTTATCAGGGACCGATCAAGAGACCCAGTACTTC.